What follows are 32 T cell receptor beta chains derived from one specimen sequenced in a study of blood T cell repertoires in COVID-19. Repertoires were generated with immunoSEQ multiplex PCR, while TCRdb's copy carries only in-frame clones and drops some. The sample gives about 69,000 clones, approximately 90% of which show up once; 4.5% to 6% is in the top ten. The sequencing sample was made of peripheral blood. Receptors originate from a woman aged 60 to 75 with active COVID-19.

This chain uses TRBV10-3 with TRBJ2-7; 8 bases are shared with TRBD1. The CDR3 runs to 14 residues. CDR1 and CDR2 from the germline V gene are ENHRY and SYGVKD. J gave up 0 bases and V 5 bases, and 3 bases lay outside the gene matches. The CDR3 bases are TGTGCCATCAGTAACACAGGGGGCTCCTACGAGCAGTACTTC. It specifies CAISNTGGSYEQYF.

This chain uses TRBV5-6 with TRBJ1-5; D is ambiguous. V was pared by 1 base and J by 4 bases, with 9 bases between. The CDR3 loop spans 14 amino acids. Germline V CDR1 and CDR2: SGHDT, YYEEEE. The CDR3 loop reads CASSLHQKNQPQHF. The DNA for the CDR3 is TGTGCCAGCAGCTTGCACCAGAAGAATCAGCCCCAGCATTTT.

The chain carries TRBV18 and TRBJ2-1, with 7 nucleotides matching TRBD1. With V trimmed by 6 bases and J by 9 bases, 11 bases remained unmatched. The CDR3 totals 14 residues. CDR1 and CDR2 from the germline V gene are KGHSH and LQKENI. CDR3 protein: CASSPNKGAGEQFF. CDR3 DNA sequence: TGTGCCAGCTCCCCTAACAAGGGGGCAGGTGAGCAGTTCTTC.

V and J are TRBV27 and TRBJ2-5, with D possibly TRBD2 on 7 matching bases. Between the trimmed V and J ends, which lost 4 bases and 5 bases, there was a span of 14 bases. The CDR3 length is 14 residues. Germline lookup yields CDR1 MNHEY and CDR2 SMNVEV (reference sequence). The CDR3 reads CASSWGRGGETQYF. Here the CDR3 DNA reads TGTGCCAGCAGTTGGGGCAGGGGAGGGGAGACCCAGTACTTC.

The V call is TRBV7-2, the J call TRBJ2-2, with D maybe TRBD1 (5 bases). The CDR3 consists of 14 residues. Germline V gene data show CDR1 as SGHTA and CDR2 as FQGNSA. The V and J ends lost 5 bases and 2 bases respectively, with 9 bases between them. CDR3 bases: TGTGCCAGCAGCCCTAGGGGCAACACCGGGGAGCTGTTTTTT. Residues: CASSPRGNTGELFF.

This chain connects TRBV28 to TRBJ1-4; D remains unclear. The CDR3 is 15 residues long. The germline V gene encodes CDR1 MDHEN and CDR2 SYDVKM. Trimming took 3 bases from V and 0 from J, leaving 8 bases between them. CDR3 residues: CASSLGGSTNEKLFF. In nucleotides, the CDR3 is TGTGCCAGCAGTTTGGGAGGGTCAACTAATGAAAAACTGTTTTTT.

V is TRBV11-2 and J is TRBJ2-5; no clear D gene. Germline V lookup: CDR1 SGHAT, CDR2 FQNNGV. The CDR3 loop spans 15 amino acids. Deletions cut 6 bases from V and 2 bases from J, with 16 bases between. CDR3: CASSPTRLTQETQYF. The CDR3 DNA reads TGTGCCAGCAGTCCCACCAGACTTACACAAGAGACCCAGTACTTC. The entire variable domain, with the rest obtained from reference TRBV11-2 and TRBJ2-5, is as follows: EAGVAQSPRYKIIEKRQSVAFWCNPISGHATLYWYQQILGQGPKLLIQFQNNGVVDDSQLPKDRFSAERLKGVDSTLKIQPAKLEDSAVYLCASSPTRLTQETQYFGPGTRLLVL.

The rearrangement uses TRBV5-1 and TRBJ2-7; 12 positions match TRBD1. CDR1 SGHRS and CDR2 YFSETQ come from the germline V gene. After removal of 1 base from V and 4 bases from J, the junction contained 6 bases not matched to a gene. This CDR3 has 16 amino acids. DNA of the CDR3: TGCGCCAGCAGCTTGAACCCGGGACAGGGGGCGTACGAGCAGTACTTC. This translates into CASSLNPGQGAYEQYF.

In its sample, this clone was seen a few times. The chain employs TRBV3-1 (or the pseudogene TRBV3-2) and TRBJ1-3; 7 positions match TRBD1. Per the germline V gene, CDR1 is LGHDT and CDR2 is YNNKEL (reference sequence). The V gene end was trimmed by 4 bases and the J gene end by 0 bases; junction bases not matched to a gene: 12. The CDR3 runs to 18 residues. The CDR3 reads CASSPSQGIRLSGNTIYF. The CDR3 nucleotides read TGTGCCAGCAGCCCGTCACAGGGGATACGGCTCTCTGGAAACACCATATATTTT.

V gene TRBV14 combines with J gene TRBJ2-1; 8 positions match TRBD2. The junction had 22 bases not matched to a gene; V was cut back by 1 base and J by 5 bases. The CDR3 extends over 21 amino acids. Germline V gene data show CDR1 as SGHDN and CDR2 as FVKESK. This CDR3 is CASSQGGFGGANTPPHNEQFF. CDR3 sequence (DNA): TGTGCCAGCAGCCAAGGAGGTTTCGGGGGGGCTAATACCCCCCCACACAATGAGCAGTTCTTC.

The rearrangement links TRBV28 to TRBJ1-4; perhaps TRBD1 as D (5 bases). CDR1 and CDR2 (germline): MDHEN, SYDVKM. The V end was cut by 4 bases, the J end by 7 bases, with 16 bases between. CDR3 length: 15 residues. The CDR3 coding sequence is TGTGCCAGCAGTTCGCCCGGGGGGTTACGTGAAAAACTGTTTTTT. Encoded protein: CASSSPGGLREKLFF. The variable domain in full, completed from reference TRBV28 and TRBJ1-4, reads DVKVTQSSRYLVKRTGEKVFLECVQDMDHENMFWYRQDPGLGLRLIYFSYDVKMKEKGDIPEGYSVSREKKERFSLILESASTNQTSMYLCASSSPGGLREKLFFGSGTQLSVL.

The chain employs TRBV7-6 and TRBJ1-4; 12 bases map to TRBD1. V lost 6 bases to trimming and J lost 7 bases; unmatched junction nucleotides: 9. CDR3 length equals 16 residues. The germline CDR1 and CDR2 sequences are SGHVS and FNYEAQ. The CDR3 coding sequence is TGTGCCAGCAGTTCCGGGACAGGGGGCGCGGGTGAAAAACTGTTTTTT. Its translation is CASSSGTGGAGEKLFF. Together with reference TRBV7-6 and TRBJ1-4, the CDR3 gives the full variable domain: GAGVSQSPRYKVTKRGQDVALRCDPISGHVSLYWYRQALGQGPEFLTYFNYEAQQDKSGLPNDRFSAERPEGSISTLTIQRTEQRDSAMYRCASSSGTGGAGEKLFFGSGTQLSVL.

The chain carries TRBV18 and TRBJ2-3, with D tentatively TRBD2 (5 bases). The CDR3 has 14 residues. Trimming took 3 bases from V and 2 from J, leaving 9 bases between them. Germline lookup yields CDR1 KGHSH and CDR2 LQKENI. The CDR3 DNA is TGTGCCAGCTCACCCCCCGGGGTCACAGATACGCAGTATTTT. Protein: CASSPPGVTDTQYF.

This chain uses TRBV6-6 with TRBJ2-2; tentative D call: TRBD1 (5 bases). The CDR3 has 13 residues. Trimming cost V 2 bases and J 7 bases, with 8 bases left between them. CDR1 is MNHNY and CDR2 is SVGAGI in the germline V gene (reference sequence). The CDR3 sequence: CASSYPTVGELFF. The CDR3 DNA reads as TGTGCCAGCAGTTACCCGACAGTCGGGGAGCTGTTTTTT.

The rearrangement links TRBV27 to TRBJ2-7, with 9 bases fitting TRBD2. Looked up from germline, CDR1 is MNHEY and CDR2 is SMNVEV (reference sequence). CDR3 length equals 14 residues. After removal of 2 bases from V and 4 bases from J, the junction contained 3 bases not matched to a gene. The CDR3 sequence: CASSLLAGGYEQYF. The CDR3 region has the DNA TGTGCCAGCAGTTTACTTGCGGGGGGGTACGAGCAGTACTTC.

V is TRBV3-1 (or the pseudogene TRBV3-2) and J is TRBJ2-7, with D perhaps matching TRBD1 (6 bases). This CDR3 has 15 residues. Germline V gene sequence: CDR1 LGHDT, CDR2 YNNKEL (reference sequence). Trimming took 3 bases from V and 2 from J, leaving 14 bases between them. The CDR3 DNA sequence: TGTGCCAGCAGCCAGACCGCCGGACAGACCTACGAGCAGTACTTC. The encoded protein is CASSQTAGQTYEQYF.

The rearrangement uses TRBV19 and TRBJ1-2, with 9 bases aligning to TRBD1. V lost 4 bases and J lost 2; bases outside the gene matches: 2. Germline loops: CDR1 LNHDA, CDR2 SQIVND (reference sequence). This CDR3 region has 14 residues. Here the CDR3 reads CASSTGTGNYGYTF. CDR3 in DNA: TGTGCCAGTAGTACAGGGACAGGGAACTATGGCTACACCTTC.

The chain carries TRBV5-1 and TRBJ2-5; TRBD2 is a possible D gene (5 bases). CDR3 length: 15 residues. Germline V gene lookup returns CDR1 SGHRS and CDR2 YFSETQ. The V end was cut by 0 bases, the J end by 3 bases, with 12 bases between. The chain's CDR3 is CASSLDVGAEETQYF. The CDR3 nucleotides read TGCGCCAGCAGCTTGGATGTGGGAGCGGAAGAGACCCAGTACTTC.

This sequence joins TRBV27 and TRBJ2-1; D unclear. Trimming pared 6 bases from V and 0 bases from J, leaving 24 bases between. The CDR3 runs 19 residues. Germline-derived CDR1 and CDR2 are MNHEY and SMNVEV (reference sequence). CDR3 DNA: TGTGCCAGCAGGATTTTTTGGTCAGGTTCGTATGGCTCCTACAATGAGCAGTTCTTC. Protein product: CASRIFWSGSYGSYNEQFF.

The chain carries TRBV28 and TRBJ1-2; D may be TRBD1 (6 bases). Germline CDR1 is MDHEN and CDR2 is SYDVKM. The CDR3 covers 12 residues. V lost 3 bases and J 8 bases, leaving 10 bases between the germline ends. DNA for the CDR3: TGTGCCAGCAGTTTGGGGGCGCGGGGCTACACCTTC. This encodes CASSLGARGYTF.

A word on this clone: One junction end disagrees with the germline gene, perhaps due to a read error. The V and J genes are TRBV7-9 and TRBJ1-1; D not resolved. This CDR3 region has 11 residues. The germline gives CDR1 SEHNR, CDR2 FQNEAQ (reference sequence). This chain's CDR3 is CASSSPTGAFF. The CDR3 DNA reads TGTGCCAGCAGCTCCCCTACTGGAGCTTTCTTT.

The chain is built from TRBV20-1 and TRBJ2-7, with 10 positions matching TRBD1. Losses at the gene ends were 4 bases for V and 2 bases for J; bases not matched to a gene: 8. Germline V gene data show CDR1 as DFQATT and CDR2 as SNEGSKA (reference sequence). This CDR3 contains 15 residues. The CDR3 DNA reads as TGCAGTGCTACTGAAACGGGACAGGGGACCTACGAGCAGTACTTC. This encodes CSATETGQGTYEQYF.

The V call is TRBV28, the J call TRBJ1-4; no clear D. V was clipped by 6 bases and J by 8 bases, with 19 bases between them. This CDR3 is 15 amino acids long. The germline V gene encodes CDR1 MDHEN and CDR2 SYDVKM. The CDR3 sequence: CASSGLGSLEEKLFF. As DNA, the CDR3 is TGTGCCAGCAGCGGTTTGGGGAGTCTTGAGGAAAAACTGTTTTTT.

CDR3 amino acids: CSASTREGLAGQPQHF. The CDR3 nucleotides read TGCAGTGCTAGTACCAGGGAAGGTCTTGCTGGCCAGCCCCAGCATTTT. This sequence joins TRBV20-1 and TRBJ1-5; possible D gene TRBD1, 5 bases. Germline loops: CDR1 DFQATT, CDR2 SNEGSKA (reference sequence). V was cut by 3 bases and J by 7 bases, with 22 bases left in between. The CDR3 is 16 amino acids.

The chain couples TRBV6-5 to TRBJ2-1; 11 bases match TRBD2. Germline V CDR1 and CDR2: MNHEY, SVGAGI. Trimming cost V 5 bases and J 3 bases; bases outside gene matches: 3. The CDR3 is made up of 15 amino acids. The CDR3 reads CASSPLAGGYNEQFF. CDR3 nucleotides: TGTGCCAGCAGTCCGCTAGCGGGAGGCTACAATGAGCAGTTCTTC.

This clone is medium-sized within its sample. This chain joins TRBV19 and TRBJ1-2; TRBD1 agrees at 11 bases. CDR3 length equals 18 residues. Per the germline V gene, CDR1 is LNHDA and CDR2 is SQIVND (reference sequence). V was pared by 10 bases and J by 5 bases, with 21 bases of the junction left unmatched. Written as DNA, the CDR3 is TGTGCCACAAATTCCGCGGGCGGGACAGGGGGAGACCCTTATGGCTACACCTTC. It yields the protein CATNSAGGTGGDPYGYTF.

The chain couples TRBV29-1 to TRBJ2-5, with D tentatively TRBD1 (5 bases). CDR3 length: 12 residues. The ends were cut back, 4 bases at V and 2 bases at J, with 8 bases in the middle. Looked up from germline, CDR1 is SQVTM and CDR2 is ANQGSEA. CDR3 residues: CSVGQGQETQYF. The CDR3 coding sequence is TGCAGCGTTGGGCAGGGTCAAGAGACCCAGTACTTC.

This clone occurred once. The J gene is TRBJ2-3, the V gene TRBV6-5, with TRBD2 matching 8 bases. From germline, CDR1 is MNHEY and CDR2 SVGAGI. The CDR3 runs to 15 residues. After removal of 8 bases from V and 0 bases from J, the junction contained 7 bases not matched to a gene. This chain's CDR3 is CASGGLADSTDTQYF. CDR3 in DNA: TGTGCCAGCGGAGGACTAGCAGATAGCACAGATACGCAGTATTTT.

This clone was seen only once. The chain combines TRBV5-1 with TRBJ1-3; no firm D call. CDR3 length equals 14 residues. Germline CDR1 and CDR2: SGHRS and YFSETQ. The ends were cut back, 3 bases at V and 2 bases at J, with 9 bases in the middle. The CDR3 protein is CASSSGGTGNTIYF. The DNA of the CDR3 is TGCGCCAGCAGCTCCGGCGGGACTGGAAACACCATATATTTT. Supplemented by reference TRBV5-1 and TRBJ1-3, the full variable domain reads KAGVTQTPRYLIKTRGQQVTLSCSPISGHRSVSWYQQTPGQGLQFLFEYFSETQRNKGNFPGRFSGRQFSNSRSEMNVSTLELGDSALYLCASSSGGTGNTIYFGEGSWLTVV.

This chain uses TRBV28 with TRBJ1-6; D gene uncertain. Germline-derived CDR1 and CDR2 are MDHEN and SYDVKM. The CDR3 loop spans 15 amino acids. V gave up 4 bases and J gave up 5 bases, with 12 bases separating them. The CDR3 DNA follows: TGTGCCAGCAGTTACCGGACGGGGAATAATTCACCCCTCCACTTT. This gives the protein CASSYRTGNNSPLHF.

The chain has TRBV7-9 and TRBJ2-5; 10 nucleotides line up with TRBD2. Unmatched junction bases numbered 4, after V lost 6 bases and J lost 0 bases. The CDR3 covers 15 residues. In germline, CDR1 is SEHNR, CDR2 FQNEAQ (reference sequence). The CDR3 DNA is TGTGCCAGCAGTCGAGCGGGGGGGTACCAAGAGACCCAGTACTTC. Amino acid sequence: CASSRAGGYQETQYF. Drawing the rest from reference TRBV7-9 and TRBJ2-5, the complete variable domain is DTGVSQNPRHKITKRGQNVTFRCDPISEHNRLYWYRQTLGQGPEFLTYFQNEAQLEKSRLLSDRFSAERPKGSFSTLEIQRTEQGDSAMYLCASSRAGGYQETQYFGPGTRLLVL.

The genes are TRBV28 and TRBJ2-1; 11 positions agree with TRBD2. Germline V CDR1 and CDR2: MDHEN, SYDVKM. The ends lost 4 bases at V and 0 bases at J; junction bases unmatched: 20. The CDR3 has 22 residues. CDR3 residues: CASSSLTFTSGSVFGSYNEQFF. CDR3 DNA: TGTGCCAGCAGTTCCCTCACTTTTACTAGCGGGAGTGTATTTGGCTCCTACAATGAGCAGTTCTTC.